The source of this TCR beta chain is a study of T cell responses to AZD1222 COVID-19 vaccine. V lost 3 bases and J lost 3; bases outside the gene matches: 11. CDR3 size: 18 residues. Per the germline V gene, CDR1 is SGHDT and CDR2 is YYEEEE. Worth noting for this clone: Its antigen is unidentified.

Sequencing used immunoSEQ multiplex PCR; TCRdb keeps in-frame clones, though not all of them. The sample comprises about 110,000 clones, 70% to 90% of which are singletons, and 3.2% rests with the top ten. Notes on the study in general: Vaccination with two AZD1222 doses was followed by a rise in Spike-specific TCR breadth and depth. The sample set comprised mostly white British donors with more females, and clonal diversity was possibly underestimated.

Source: peripheral blood, taken on day 0 of AZD1222 vaccination. This sequence joins TRBV5-6 and TRBJ1-5; 11 bases align to TRBD1. The clonotype comes from an adult in good health. The CDR3 DNA is TGTGCCAGCAGCTCGGCACTTAGGACAGGGGGCCTCAATCAGCCCCAGCATTTT. Its translation is CASSSALRTGGLNQPQHF.